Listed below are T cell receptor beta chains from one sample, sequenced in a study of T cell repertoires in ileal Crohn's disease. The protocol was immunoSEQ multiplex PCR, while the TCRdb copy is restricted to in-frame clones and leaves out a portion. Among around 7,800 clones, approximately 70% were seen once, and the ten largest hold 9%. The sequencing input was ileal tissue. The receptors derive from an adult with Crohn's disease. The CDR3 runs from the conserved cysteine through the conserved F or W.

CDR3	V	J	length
CASSDGGQGDRFF	TRBV6-5	TRBJ1-2	13
CASSFSGREDTQYF	TRBV11-3	TRBJ2-3	14
CASSATRGGTEAFF	TRBV6-5	TRBJ1-1	14
CASSISRGHTNEKLFF	TRBV19	TRBJ1-4	16
CASSSGLPIQYF	TRBV28	TRBJ2-4	12
CASSQGWGGEGYGYTF	TRBV4-1	TRBJ1-2	16
CAWSRDSNQPQHF	TRBV30	TRBJ1-5	13
CASRAGMVNEQFF	TRBV2	TRBJ2-1	13
CASSLTQGAGGYTF	TRBV5-1	TRBJ1-2	14
CSVRTVLRYDYGYTF	TRBV29-1	TRBJ1-2	15